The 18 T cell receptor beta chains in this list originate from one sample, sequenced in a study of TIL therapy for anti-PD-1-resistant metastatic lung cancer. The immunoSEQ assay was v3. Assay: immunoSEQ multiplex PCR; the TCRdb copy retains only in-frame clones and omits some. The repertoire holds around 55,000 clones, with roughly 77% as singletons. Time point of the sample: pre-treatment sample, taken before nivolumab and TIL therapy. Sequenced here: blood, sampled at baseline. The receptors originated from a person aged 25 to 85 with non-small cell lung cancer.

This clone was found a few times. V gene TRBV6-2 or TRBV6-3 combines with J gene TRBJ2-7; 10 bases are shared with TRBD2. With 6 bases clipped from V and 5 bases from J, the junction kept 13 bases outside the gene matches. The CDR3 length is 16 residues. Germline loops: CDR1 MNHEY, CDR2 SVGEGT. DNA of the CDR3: TGTGCCAGCAGCTTCAGCGGGAGGGCCCCCTTGGACGAGCAGTACTTC. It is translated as CASSFSGRAPLDEQYF.

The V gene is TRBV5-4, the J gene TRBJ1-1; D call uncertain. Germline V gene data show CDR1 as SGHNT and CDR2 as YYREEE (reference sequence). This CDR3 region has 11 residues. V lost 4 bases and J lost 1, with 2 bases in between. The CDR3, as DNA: TGTGCCAGCAGCACGAACACTGAAGCTTTCTTT. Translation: CASSTNTEAFF.

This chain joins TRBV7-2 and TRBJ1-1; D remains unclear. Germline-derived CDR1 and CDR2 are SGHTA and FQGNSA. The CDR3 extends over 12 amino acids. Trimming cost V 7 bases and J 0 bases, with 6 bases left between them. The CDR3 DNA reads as TGTGCCAGCACCACATTGAACACTGAAGCTTTCTTT. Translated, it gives CASTTLNTEAFF.

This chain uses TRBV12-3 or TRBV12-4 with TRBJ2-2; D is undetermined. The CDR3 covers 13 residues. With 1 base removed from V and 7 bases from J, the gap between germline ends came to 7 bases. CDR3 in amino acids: CASSLEGIGELFF. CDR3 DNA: TGTGCCAGCAGTTTAGAAGGGATCGGGGAGCTGTTTTTT.

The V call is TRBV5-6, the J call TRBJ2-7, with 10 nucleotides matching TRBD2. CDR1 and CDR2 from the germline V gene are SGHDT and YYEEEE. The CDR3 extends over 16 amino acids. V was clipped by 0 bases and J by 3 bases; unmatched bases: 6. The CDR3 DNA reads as TGTGCCAGCAGCTTGGGGACTAGCGGTTCCTTCTACGAGCAGTACTTC. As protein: CASSLGTSGSFYEQYF.

CDR3 sequence: CASSLGAFGNTIYF. As DNA, the CDR3 is TGCGCCAGCAGCTTGGGTGCGTTTGGAAACACCATATATTTT. The gene calls are TRBV5-1 and TRBJ1-3, with D unclear. Germline assignment: CDR1 SGHRS and CDR2 YFSETQ. V was cut by 0 bases and J by 3 bases, with 7 bases left in between. The CDR3 contains 14 residues.

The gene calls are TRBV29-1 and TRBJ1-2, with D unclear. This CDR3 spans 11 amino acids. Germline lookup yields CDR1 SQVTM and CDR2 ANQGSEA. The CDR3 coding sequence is TGCAGTGGGGATACTAACTATGGCTACACCTTC. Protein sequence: CSGDTNYGYTF.

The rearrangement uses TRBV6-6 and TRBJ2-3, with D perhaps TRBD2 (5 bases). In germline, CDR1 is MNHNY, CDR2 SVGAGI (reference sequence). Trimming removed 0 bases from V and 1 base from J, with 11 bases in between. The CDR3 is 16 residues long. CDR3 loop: CASSYSAGSGTDTQYF. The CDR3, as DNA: TGTGCCAGCAGTTACTCGGCGGGTTCGGGCACAGATACGCAGTATTTT.

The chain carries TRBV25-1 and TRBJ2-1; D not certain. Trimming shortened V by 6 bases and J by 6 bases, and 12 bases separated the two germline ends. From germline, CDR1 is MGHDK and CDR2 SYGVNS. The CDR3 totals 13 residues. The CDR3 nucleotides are TGTGCCAGCAGCCGAACGAACCCCAATGAGCAGTTCTTC. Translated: CASSRTNPNEQFF.

CDR3 DNA sequence: TGTGCCACCAGCAGGTCTTCGGGGACAGGTTACGAGCAGTACTTC. Its translation is CATSRSSGTGYEQYF. V is TRBV15 and J is TRBJ2-7, with 8 bases that match TRBD1. In germline, CDR1 is LNHNV, CDR2 YYDKDF (reference sequence). This CDR3 has 15 residues. With V trimmed by 3 bases and J by 4 bases, 8 bases remained unmatched.

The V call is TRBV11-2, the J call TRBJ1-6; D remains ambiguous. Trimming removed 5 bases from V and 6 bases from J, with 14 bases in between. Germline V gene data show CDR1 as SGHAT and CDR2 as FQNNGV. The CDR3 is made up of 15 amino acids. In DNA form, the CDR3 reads TGTGCCAGCAGCCCCTTCCAGGCGGCTAATTCACCCCTCCACTTT. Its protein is CASSPFQAANSPLHF. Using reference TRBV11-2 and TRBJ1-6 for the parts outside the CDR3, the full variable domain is EAGVAQSPRYKIIEKRQSVAFWCNPISGHATLYWYQQILGQGPKLLIQFQNNGVVDDSQLPKDRFSAERLKGVDSTLKIQPAKLEDSAVYLCASSPFQAANSPLHFGNGTRLTVT.

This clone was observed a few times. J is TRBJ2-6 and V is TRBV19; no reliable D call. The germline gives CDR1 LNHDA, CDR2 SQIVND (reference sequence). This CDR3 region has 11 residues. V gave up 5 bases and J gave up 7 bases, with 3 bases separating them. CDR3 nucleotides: TGTGCCAGTAGTTCTGCCAACGTCCTGACTTTC. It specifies CASSSANVLTF.

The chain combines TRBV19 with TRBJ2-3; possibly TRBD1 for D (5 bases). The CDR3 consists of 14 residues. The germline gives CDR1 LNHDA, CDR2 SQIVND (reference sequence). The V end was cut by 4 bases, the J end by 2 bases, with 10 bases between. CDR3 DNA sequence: TGTGCCAGTAGTACAGAACAGGTCACAGATACGCAGTATTTT. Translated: CASSTEQVTDTQYF.

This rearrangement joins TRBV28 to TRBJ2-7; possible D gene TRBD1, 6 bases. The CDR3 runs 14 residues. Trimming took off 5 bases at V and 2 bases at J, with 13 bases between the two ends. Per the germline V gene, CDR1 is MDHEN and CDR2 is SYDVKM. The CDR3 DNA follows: TGTGCCAGCAGTCAAGCAGGGGTTCCCTACGAGCAGTACTTC. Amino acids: CASSQAGVPYEQYF.

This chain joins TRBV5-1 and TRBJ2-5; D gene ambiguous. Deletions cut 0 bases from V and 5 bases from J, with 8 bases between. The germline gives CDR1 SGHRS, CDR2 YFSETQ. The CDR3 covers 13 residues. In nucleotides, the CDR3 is TGCGCCAGCAGCTTGGAAGTACGTGAGACCCAGTACTTC. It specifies CASSLEVRETQYF. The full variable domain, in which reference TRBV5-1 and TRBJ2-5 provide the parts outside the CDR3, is KAGVTQTPRYLIKTRGQQVTLSCSPISGHRSVSWYQQTPGQGLQFLFEYFSETQRNKGNFPGRFSGRQFSNSRSEMNVSTLELGDSALYLCASSLEVRETQYFGPGTRLLVL.

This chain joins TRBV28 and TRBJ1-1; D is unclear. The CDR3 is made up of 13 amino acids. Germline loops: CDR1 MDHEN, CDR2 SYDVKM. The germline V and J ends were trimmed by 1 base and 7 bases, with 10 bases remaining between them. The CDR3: CASSLLTPGEAFF. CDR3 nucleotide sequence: TGTGCCAGCAGTTTATTAACCCCCGGTGAAGCTTTCTTT.

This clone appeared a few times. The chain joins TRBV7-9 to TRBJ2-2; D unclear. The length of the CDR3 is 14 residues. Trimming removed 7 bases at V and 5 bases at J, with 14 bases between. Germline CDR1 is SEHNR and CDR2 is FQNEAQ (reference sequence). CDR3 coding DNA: TGTGCCAGCACCCTAAGCCAGAGAACCGGGGAGCTGTTTTTT. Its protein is CASTLSQRTGELFF.

The CDR3 region is CASRLAGEDTQYF. The CDR3, as DNA: TGTGCCAGCAGACTAGCGGGTGAAGATACGCAGTATTTT. V and J are TRBV7-2 and TRBJ2-3; TRBD2 agrees at 9 bases. V lost 6 bases and J lost 5; bases outside the gene matches: 3. In germline, CDR1 is SGHTA, CDR2 FQGNSA. This CDR3 has 13 amino acids.